What follows are 3 T cell receptor beta chains derived from one specimen sequenced in a study of identical twins (dated by TCRdb to 2016 to 2017). The receptor library was made with 5' RACE. Data came from an Illumina HiSeq 2000. In-frame beta chains were kept once TCRdb had trimmed the public reads at Q25 with fastp and called clones with MiXCR. Each CDR3 protein appears once, grouped with its most common genes and DNA. The sample table records fewer than 650,000 distinct CDR3 sequences; more than 9% of these occur just once. The ten most abundant clones make up around 3.2% of the sample. These data are also associated with another study on yellow fever vaccine responses in identical twins.

Sample: PBMCs. The receptors shown here come from a woman between 18 and 30 years old in good health.

This clonotype turned up a few times. An end of the junction does not agree with germline; a read error may underlie this. This sequence joins TRBV7-2 and TRBJ2-5, with a weak D call TRBD2 (7 bases). Germline CDR1 reads SGHTA; CDR2 reads FQGNSA. The CDR3 length is 14 residues. CDR3 loop: CASSPSGGGETHYF. The CDR3 DNA sequence: TGTGCCAGCAGCCCTAGCGGAGGGGGGGAGACCCATTACTTC.

This clonotype was observed many times. This chain links TRBV12-3 or TRBV12-4 with TRBJ1-2; D is perhaps TRBD1 (6 bases). This CDR3 has 14 amino acids. The V gene lost 2 bases and the J gene lost 2 bases, with 9 bases spanning the gap. CDR3 in amino acids: CASSLSDRNYGYTF. As DNA, the CDR3 is TGTGCCAGCAGTTTAAGTGACAGGAACTATGGCTACACCTTC.

This clonotype occurred many times. J is TRBJ2-1 and V is TRBV12-3 or TRBV12-4; 16 nucleotides agree with TRBD2. V shed 10 bases, J shed 7 bases, and the junction held 7 bases outside the gene matches. The CDR3 is 15 residues long. The CDR3 sequence is CATTMGLAGGNEQFF. CDR3 bases: TGTGCCACTACGATGGGACTAGCGGGAGGGAATGAGCAGTTCTTC.